This T cell receptor beta chain was documented in a study of identical twins. TCRdb re-called the 5' RACE reads through MiXCR, storing one row per CDR3 protein. The profile shows under 500,000 distinct CDR3 sequences, approximately 14% of them singletons. Each donor was a healthy Caucasian. Study observations and caveats: The degree of excess twin sharing was weaker in beta out-of-frame sequences. Partial confounding of zero-insertion analyses by invariant MAIT and iNKT cells was possible.

The trim removed 0 bases at V and 3 bases at J, leaving 7 bases unmatched. Germline CDR1 reads LGHDT; CDR2 reads YNNKEL (reference sequence). The CDR3 contains 17 residues. Concerning this clonotype itself: Antigen specificity is unknown.

These data were also reused for a study on yellow fever vaccine responses in identical twins. That paper notes: Twins' T cell vaccine responses reportedly looked partly convergent, partly personalized.

The clonotype comes from a woman aged 18 to 35 in good health. The sample consisted of CD4+ T cells sorted from blood. The chain carries TRBV3-1 and TRBJ2-3; 9 nucleotides align to TRBD2. As DNA, the CDR3 is TGTGCCAGCAGCCAAGATATTAGCGGGAGCGGTACAGATACGCAGTATTTT. It encodes CASSQDISGSGTDTQYF.